The source of this T cell receptor beta chain is a study of T cell responses to AZD1222 COVID-19 vaccine. Study findings and constraints: At study baseline, merely six AZD1222 recipients were seropositive.

CDR1 and CDR2 from the germline V gene are MGHRA and YSYEKL. The V end lost 0 bases, the J end lost 9 bases, and 9 bases lay between the germline ends. The CDR3 has 13 amino acids. Of note for this clone: The antigen remains undetermined.

Repertoires were generated with immunoSEQ multiplex PCR, while TCRdb's copy carries only in-frame clones and drops some. The table lists approximately 80,000 clones, around 93% of them singletons, with around 26% in the top ten. V usage is TRBV4-1 and J usage is TRBJ2-1; D is unclear. Sequenced here: peripheral blood, sampled 28 days after the second AZD1222 dose. The clonotype originates from an adult who received the AZD1222 COVID-19 vaccine. This CDR3 reads CASSQDQVSEQFF. The CDR3 nucleotides read TGCGCCAGCAGCCAAGATCAAGTTAGTGAGCAGTTCTTC.